This entry concerns a single TCR beta chain. The germline CDR1 and CDR2 sequences are MNHEY and SVGAGI. Trimming cost V 2 bases and J 4 bases; bases outside gene matches: 5. This CDR3 has 15 amino acids. This entry comes from a study of blood T cell repertoires in COVID-19. Study information: COVID-19 samples collected from the United States, Italy and Spain covered acute and convalescent phases. PBMCs, B-cell-depleted T cells, or T cells provided the cDNA or gDNA that made up the material.

Only in-frame clones appear in the TCRdb table, and some are missing; sequencing was by immunoSEQ multiplex PCR. The repertoire consists of around 200,000 clones, with approximately 87% occurring once and the leading ten covering 3.7%. J is TRBJ1-2 and V is TRBV6-5; 9 positions match TRBD1. Input material: peripheral blood. The clonotype originates from a man between 18 and 29 years old with active or convalescent COVID-19. In DNA, the CDR3 is TGTGCCAGCAGTTACACGGGACAGGGCCTCTATGGCTACACCTTC. This encodes CASSYTGQGLYGYTF.